The rows below give T cell receptor beta chains drawn from one sample of a study of T cells after yellow fever vaccination. TCRdb reprocessed the 5' RACE reads via MiXCR and lists one record per CDR3 protein. The data show around 590,000 distinct CDR3 sequences, with 10% to 15% seen just once and just under 15% held by the top ten. Specimen: PBMCs, collected on the day of the yellow fever booster vaccination. These receptors were obtained from a young man who received the YFV17D yellow fever vaccine. CDR3s include the opening cysteine and the closing phenylalanine or tryptophan. Each record gives: J gene, clone size, V gene, D gene, CDR3 protein, CDR3 DNA. A D gene is named only where the DNA matches it firmly. Clone sizes are given selectively: once, few, many, or a class where the clone is expanded.

J: TRBJ2-3
size: NA
V: TRBV7-3
D: NA
CDR3: CASSPRNRITDTQYF
DNA: TGTGCCAGCAGCCCCCGAAACAGGATCACAGATACGCAGTATTTT

J: TRBJ2-3
size: few
V: TRBV27
D: NA
CDR3: CASSPYNTDTQYF
DNA: TGTGCCAGCAGTCCCTACAACACAGATACGCAGTATTTT

J: TRBJ2-7
size: few
V: TRBV12-3/TRBV12-4
D: TRBD1
CDR3: CASSFDRVKYGQYF
DNA: TGTGCCAGCAGTTTCGACAGGGTAAAGTATGGGCAGTACTTC

J: TRBJ1-1
size: NA
V: TRBV7-2
D: NA
CDR3: CASSLSGVENTEAFF
DNA: TGTGCCAGCAGCTTAAGCGGGGTAGAGAACACTGAAGCTTTCTTT

J: TRBJ2-2
size: few
V: TRBV6-2/TRBV6-3
D: TRBD2
CDR3: CASSYSSGANTGELFF
DNA: TGTGCCAGCAGTTACTCTAGCGGGGCGAACACCGGGGAGCTGTTTTTT

J: TRBJ2-2
size: few
V: TRBV20-1
D: NA
CDR3: CSANGRGSTGELFF
DNA: TGCAGTGCAAACGGCCGGGGGAGCACCGGGGAGCTGTTTTTT

J: TRBJ2-7
size: many
V: TRBV5-1
D: TRBD2
CDR3: CASSFGTSGSGRYEQYF
DNA: TGCGCCAGCAGCTTCGGGACTAGCGGGAGCGGTAGGTACGAGCAGTACTTC

J: TRBJ2-7
size: NA
V: TRBV7-2
D: TRBD2
CDR3: CASSLDVAGGGLEQYF
DNA: TGTGCCAGCAGCTTAGATGTAGCGGGAGGGGGCCTCGAGCAGTACTTC

J: TRBJ2-3
size: NA
V: TRBV7-2
D: TRBD2
CDR3: CASSLGLAGVIDTQYF
DNA: TGTGCCAGCAGCTTAGGGCTGGCGGGAGTGATAGATACGCAGTATTTT

J: TRBJ1-5
size: NA
V: TRBV4-3
D: NA
CDR3: CASSRDLGGNQPQHF
DNA: TGCGCCAGCAGCCGCGACTTAGGAGGCAATCAGCCCCAGCATTTT

J: TRBJ2-3
size: NA
V: TRBV7-9
D: TRBD1
CDR3: CASTIAGTGGADTQYF
DNA: TGTGCCAGCACCATCGCCGGGACAGGGGGTGCAGATACGCAGTATTTT

J: TRBJ1-5
size: few
V: TRBV4-3
D: TRBD1
CDR3: CASSQDAGQGNQPQHF
DNA: TGCGCCAGCAGCCAAGATGCCGGACAGGGCAATCAGCCCCAGCATTTT

J: TRBJ2-5
size: NA
V: TRBV7-2
D: NA
CDR3: CASSSGTLETQYF
DNA: TGTGCCAGCAGCTCAGGGACATTAGAGACCCAGTACTTC

J: TRBJ2-7
size: NA
V: TRBV20-1
D: TRBD2
CDR3: CSARDGKREFYEQYF
DNA: TGCAGTGCTAGAGATGGGAAGCGGGAGTTCTACGAGCAGTACTTC

J: TRBJ2-1
size: NA
V: TRBV5-1
D: TRBD2
CDR3: CASSLAASGRGSYNEQFF
DNA: TGCGCCAGCAGCTTGGCCGCTAGCGGGAGGGGTTCCTACAATGAGCAGTTCTTC

J: TRBJ2-2
size: few
V: TRBV5-1
D: TRBD1
CDR3: CASSLAPQGDTGELFF
DNA: TGCGCCAGCAGCTTGGCCCCGCAGGGGGACACCGGGGAGCTGTTTTTT

J: TRBJ1-5
size: few
V: TRBV20-1
D: TRBD1
CDR3: CSALWGQGNQPQHF
DNA: TGCAGTGCCCTCTGGGGACAGGGTAATCAGCCCCAGCATTTT

J: TRBJ2-7
size: NA
V: TRBV7-2
D: TRBD2
CDR3: CASSLWTSGSREQYF
DNA: TGTGCCAGCAGCTTATGGACTAGCGGGAGCCGCGAGCAGTACTTC

J: TRBJ1-1
size: few
V: TRBV18
D: NA
CDR3: CASVHRVGPNTEAFF
DNA: TGTGCCAGCGTTCACAGGGTTGGCCCTAACACTGAAGCTTTCTTT

J: TRBJ2-1
size: NA
V: TRBV20-1
D: NA
CDR3: CSARDISQGAANEQFF
DNA: TGCAGTGCTAGAGATATAAGCCAAGGAGCGGCCAATGAGCAGTTCTTC

J: TRBJ2-1
size: few
V: TRBV6-4
D: NA
CDR3: CASSDFAGHLEEQFF
DNA: TGTGCCAGCAGTGATTTTGCGGGGCACCTCGAAGAGCAGTTCTTC

J: TRBJ2-1
size: NA
V: TRBV5-6
D: TRBD2
CDR3: CASSLPLAGGRHEQFF
DNA: TGTGCCAGCAGCCTACCCCTAGCGGGAGGCCGCCATGAGCAGTTCTTC

J: TRBJ2-5
size: NA
V: TRBV18
D: TRBD1
CDR3: CASSPRQGDQETQYF
DNA: TGTGCCAGCTCACCCCGACAGGGCGACCAAGAGACCCAGTACTTC

J: TRBJ1-4
size: few
V: TRBV5-1
D: NA
CDR3: CASSSGRRMSATNEKLFF
DNA: TGCGCCAGCAGCTCAGGCAGAAGGATGAGTGCAACTAATGAAAAACTGTTTTTT